Following are 15 T cell receptor beta chains from one sample sequenced in a study of shared clonotypes between healthy human individuals. CD45RO-negative, CCR7-selected cells formed the naive CD8 fraction, which excluded terminally differentiated effector memory CD45RA+ cells. Sequencing was performed with immunoSEQ multiplex PCR; in TCRdb, only in-frame clones are kept and a portion is missing. Of roughly 2,000,000 clones listed, roughly 95% are singletons. Sequencing was carried out using naive CD8+ T cells from PBMCs. The receptors come from a man between 18 and 29 years old in good health. Some clones in this sample may be carry-over from other donors' samples.

The chain links TRBV9 to TRBJ1-1; maybe TRBD1 (6 bases). Trimming took 4 bases from V and 1 from J, leaving 14 bases between them. Germline CDR1 SGDLS, CDR2 YYNGEE. The CDR3 consists of 15 residues. CDR3 in DNA: TGTGCCAGCAGCCACAACACAGGGCCGAACACTGAAGCTTTCTTT. Translation: CASSHNTGPNTEAFF. Complete variable domain (other parts from reference TRBV9 and TRBJ1-1): DSGVTQTPKHLITATGQRVTLRCSPRSGDLSVYWYQQSLDQGLQFLIQYYNGEERAKGNILERFSAQQFPDLHSELNLSSLELGDSALYFCASSHNTGPNTEAFFGQGTRLTVV.

The CDR3 nucleotides read TGTGCTAGTGGTTTGGCCCGTTCTGGTGGCTACACCTTC. It yields the protein CASGLARSGGYTF. The chain recombines TRBV12-5 with TRBJ1-2; no clear D. Germline V gene sequence: CDR1 LGHNT, CDR2 FRNRAP. This CDR3 spans 13 amino acids. V was cut by 1 base and J by 7 bases, with 10 bases left in between.

This chain connects TRBV28 to TRBJ2-3, with 9 bases aligning to TRBD1. The CDR3 contains 16 residues. V lost 3 bases and J lost 5; bases outside the gene matches: 9. Germline-derived CDR1 and CDR2 are MDHEN and SYDVKM. As DNA, the CDR3 is TGTGCCAGCAGTTTTCTCCGGGACAGGGTGAAAGATACGCAGTATTTT. As protein: CASSFLRDRVKDTQYF.

The chain joins TRBV29-1 to TRBJ2-1; 10 bases agree with TRBD2. The CDR3 spans 15 residues. The V segment lost 4 bases and the J segment 3 bases; nucleotides outside the gene matches: 6. The germline gives CDR1 SQVTM, CDR2 ANQGSEA. In DNA form, the CDR3 reads TGCAGCGTTGGGCTGACTAGCGGGTACTACAATGAGCAGTTCTTC. Residues: CSVGLTSGYYNEQFF.

The chain links TRBV4-1 to TRBJ2-7; D might be TRBD1 (6 bases). This CDR3 has 15 residues. CDR1 is MGHRA and CDR2 is YSYEKL in the germline V gene. Trimming cost V 1 base and J 5 bases, with 15 bases left between them. The CDR3 sequence: CASSQGGGLAHEQYF. The CDR3 region has the DNA TGCGCCAGCAGCCAAGGTGGGGGCCTAGCCCACGAGCAGTACTTC.

This chain connects TRBV27 to TRBJ2-5; 9 nucleotides agree with TRBD2. With V trimmed by 7 bases and J by 5 bases, 11 bases remained unmatched. CDR1 MNHEY and CDR2 SMNVEV come from the germline V gene (reference sequence). This CDR3 comprises 15 residues. CDR3 residues: CASTVSGSFRETQYF. CDR3 bases: TGTGCCAGCACCGTTAGCGGGAGTTTCAGGGAGACCCAGTACTTC.

DNA for the CDR3: TGTGCCAGCAGCTCCTCGGTAGCGCCCTACAATGAGCAGTTCTTC. Its protein is CASSSSVAPYNEQFF. The V and J genes are TRBV11-2 and TRBJ2-1; D may be TRBD2 (5 bases). The germline CDR1 and CDR2 sequences are SGHAT and FQNNGV. The V gene lost 4 bases and the J gene lost 2 bases, with 12 bases spanning the gap. The CDR3 sequence is 15 residues long.

The chain links TRBV9 to TRBJ2-7; D is ambiguous. Germline loops: CDR1 SGDLS, CDR2 YYNGEE. CDR3 length: 15 amino acids. V lost 2 bases, J lost 2 bases, and 14 bases lay in between. CDR3 residues: CASSVEGASTYEQYF. The CDR3 DNA follows: TGTGCCAGCAGCGTCGAAGGTGCTAGTACCTACGAGCAGTACTTC.

The chain recombines TRBV5-4 with TRBJ2-1; TRBD2 aligns across 9 bases. Germline CDR1 and CDR2: SGHNT and YYREEE (reference sequence). With 2 bases clipped from V and 3 bases from J, the junction kept 6 bases outside the gene matches. The CDR3 totals 16 residues. CDR3 amino acids: CASSFKREVVYNEQFF. CDR3 nucleotide sequence: TGTGCCAGCAGCTTCAAGCGGGAGGTGGTCTACAATGAGCAGTTCTTC.

The V and J genes are TRBV4-1 and TRBJ2-7; 14 bases are shared with TRBD2. The CDR3 contains 18 residues. CDR1 MGHRA and CDR2 YSYEKL come from the germline V gene. The J segment lost 2 bases and the V segment lost 0 bases, leaving 6 bases of the junction unmatched. The chain's CDR3 is CASSQEAGLAGETYEQYF. The CDR3 DNA is TGCGCCAGCAGCCAAGAGGCGGGACTAGCGGGGGAAACCTACGAGCAGTACTTC.

V usage is TRBV9 and J usage is TRBJ2-1; D may be TRBD1 (7 bases). Trimming took off 6 bases at V and 8 bases at J, with 24 bases between the two ends. Germline lookup yields CDR1 SGDLS and CDR2 YYNGEE. There are 16 residues in the CDR3. CDR3 protein: CASTTSTGNWRDEQFF. The CDR3 nucleotides read TGTGCCAGCACCACCTCGACAGGGAATTGGAGGGATGAGCAGTTCTTC.

The chain is built from TRBV14 and TRBJ2-1; no definite D call. This CDR3 spans 18 amino acids. The V and J ends lost 0 bases and 0 bases respectively, with 15 bases between them. Per germline, CDR1 SGHDN and CDR2 FVKESK. CDR3 region: CASSQDVGLISSYNEQFF. For the CDR3, the DNA is TGTGCCAGCAGCCAAGATGTTGGTCTAATTAGCTCCTACAATGAGCAGTTCTTC.

The V gene is TRBV5-4, the J gene TRBJ2-3, with TRBD1 identical over 8 bases. Unmatched junction bases numbered 9, after V lost 4 bases and J lost 2 bases. There are 16 residues in the CDR3. Germline CDR1 SGHNT, CDR2 YYREEE (reference sequence). CDR3 nucleotides: TGTGCCAGCAGCGCAAGGGACAGGCGATACACAGATACGCAGTATTTT. Protein: CASSARDRRYTDTQYF.

The J gene is TRBJ1-2, the V gene TRBV4-1; TRBD1 matches at 7 bases. Losses at the gene ends were 1 base for V and 5 bases for J; bases not matched to a gene: 13. Germline V gene data show CDR1 as MGHRA and CDR2 as YSYEKL. The CDR3 has 17 residues. The CDR3 sequence is CASSQVTRGGTSYGYTF. CDR3 DNA sequence: TGCGCCAGCAGCCAAGTAACCAGGGGGGGAACTAGTTATGGCTACACCTTC.

The rearrangement links TRBV19 to TRBJ2-1; the match to TRBD2 covers 10 bases. The CDR3 spans 14 residues. V lost 8 bases to trimming and J lost 7 bases; unmatched junction nucleotides: 8. Germline CDR1 and CDR2: LNHDA and SQIVND (reference sequence). The CDR3 loop reads CASLASGSGNEQFF. CDR3 nucleotide sequence: TGTGCCAGTTTGGCTAGCGGGAGCGGGAATGAGCAGTTCTTC.